This paragraph reports one T cell receptor beta chain. Its antigen is unknown. This specimen belongs to a study of identifying expanded T cells in peripheral blood. Broader study findings: Variance in clone template counts between approximately two-week samples significantly increased with total template count across all healthy donors.

Method: immunoSEQ multiplex PCR; TCRdb's copy keeps in-frame clones and lacks some. The sample contains 120,000 or so clones, roughly 80% of which appear only once. V shed 8 bases and J shed 8 bases, with 13 bases lying between them. The CDR3 loop spans 12 amino acids. CDR1 and CDR2 (germline): LNHNV, YYDKDF (reference sequence). Collection occurred without any documented infections or immune events in donors. The sample was blood. J is TRBJ1-3 and V is TRBV15, with D hard to call. The source is a person between 18 and 69 years old in good health. Here the CDR3 DNA reads TGTGCCACCCGGAACATGGGAGACACCATATATTTT. Translated: CATRNMGDTIYF.